Shown below are 17 T cell receptor beta chains from a single sample sequenced in a study of T-cell reconstitution after alpha-beta-depleted transplantation in children. Molecular barcoding with unique molecular identifiers was used for the TCRbeta library. TCRdb redid the calling of the PCR reads with MiXCR, one entry per CDR3 protein. The sample consists of 120,000 or so distinct CDR3 sequences, under 30% of them appearing once. The sequences come from PBMCs, mostly from graft donor cells, collected 180 days after TCRalphabeta/CD19-depleted stem cell transplant. The origin of the receptors is a male patient aged 2-9 years who had a stem cell transplant for chronic granulomatous disease, so the T cells may come from the graft donor.

V and J are TRBV27 and TRBJ1-1, with D hard to call. Germline CDR1 is MNHEY and CDR2 is SMNVEV (reference sequence). V lost 11 bases and J 1 base, leaving 11 bases between the germline ends. This CDR3 contains 12 residues. The CDR3 protein is CASMHRNTEAFF. Here the CDR3 DNA reads TGTGCCTCTATGCACAGGAACACTGAAGCTTTCTTT.

There are a few counts of this clonotype. This chain links TRBV7-2 with TRBJ2-1; D gene ambiguous. Trimming pared 2 bases from V and 15 bases from J, leaving 17 bases between. This CDR3 is 13 amino acids long. CDR1 and CDR2 from the germline V gene are SGHTA and FQGNSA. CDR3 in DNA: TGTGCCAGCAGCTTAAGGTCGGATCTTAAACGGTTCTTC. Translated, it gives CASSLRSDLKRFF.

The chain is built from TRBV30 and TRBJ2-1; 9 bases are a match to TRBD2. The CDR3 runs to 14 residues. Trimming removed 4 bases from V and 3 bases from J; junction bases left unmatched: 4. Germline V gene data show CDR1 as GTSNPN and CDR2 as SVGIG (reference sequence). CDR3: CAWTGTSNYNEQFF. The CDR3 DNA is TGTGCCTGGACCGGGACTAGCAACTACAATGAGCAGTTCTTC. Supplemented by reference TRBV30 and TRBJ2-1, the full variable domain reads SQTIHQWPATLVQPVGSPLSLECTVEGTSNPNLYWYRQAAGRGLQLLFYSVGIGQISSEVPQNLSASRPQDRQFILSSKKLLLSDSGFYLCAWTGTSNYNEQFFGPGTRLTVL.

This clonotype was observed many times. The chain employs TRBV20-1 and TRBJ2-4, with TRBD2 matching over 9 bases. V dropped 4 bases and J dropped 9; count of bases not matched to a gene: 4. CDR1 DFQATT and CDR2 SNEGSKA come from the germline V gene (reference sequence). This CDR3 has 12 amino acids. CDR3 in DNA: TGCAGTGCTACGCTAGCGGGAACCATTCAGTACTTC. Amino acids: CSATLAGTIQYF.

At least ten counts were recorded for this clonotype. The chain combines TRBV10-3 with TRBJ2-1, with 16 bases that match TRBD2. Unmatched junction bases numbered 7, after V lost 7 bases and J lost 7 bases. Germline V gene sequence: CDR1 ENHRY, CDR2 SYGVKD. The CDR3 consists of 16 residues. CDR3 protein: CAIMDPGLAGGNEQFF. CDR3 in DNA: TGTGCCATCATGGACCCGGGACTAGCGGGAGGGAATGAGCAGTTCTTC.

This clonotype was counted ten times or more. This rearrangement joins TRBV28 to TRBJ2-1, with TRBD2 identical over 8 bases. V was clipped by 6 bases and J by 2 bases; unmatched bases: 9. The CDR3 is 16 residues long. Germline values: CDR1 MDHEN, CDR2 SYDVKM. CDR3 sequence reads: CASRRAGAAAYNEQFF. The CDR3 DNA sequence: TGTGCCAGCAGGAGAGCGGGAGCCGCGGCCTACAATGAGCAGTTCTTC.

This chain joins TRBV6-4 and TRBJ1-5, with 7 bases aligning to TRBD1. Trimming at V came to 4 bases and at J to 9 bases, leaving 6 bases not matched to a gene. Germline CDR1 MRHNA, CDR2 SNTAGT. CDR3 length: 13 residues. The CDR3 is CASSAGQDRPQHF. The CDR3 region has the DNA TGTGCCAGCAGTGCCGGACAGGATCGGCCCCAGCATTTT.

This clonotype was detected ten times or more. The V and J genes are TRBV28 and TRBJ2-7, with D hard to call. The CDR3 has 11 residues. The V end lost 4 bases, the J end lost 0 bases, and 1 base lay between the germline ends. CDR1 and CDR2 (germline): MDHEN, SYDVKM. Here the CDR3 reads CASSYSYEQYF. In nucleotides, the CDR3 is TGTGCCAGCAGTTACTCCTACGAGCAGTACTTC.

This clonotype appeared a few times. This chain joins TRBV6-1 and TRBJ2-7, with 9 bases aligning to TRBD1. Germline CDR1 reads MNHNS; CDR2 reads SASEGT. V shed 6 bases, J shed 2 bases, and the junction held 5 bases outside the gene matches. This CDR3 spans 14 amino acids. CDR3 protein: CASSPTGGPYEQYF. The CDR3 bases are TGTGCCAGCAGCCCCACAGGGGGCCCCTACGAGCAGTACTTC.

The chain joins TRBV28 to TRBJ2-7; the D gene could be TRBD1 or TRBD2 (5 bases each). The CDR3 runs 14 residues. With 5 bases removed from V and 2 bases from J, the gap between germline ends came to 13 bases. Germline lookup yields CDR1 MDHEN and CDR2 SYDVKM. The CDR3 sequence: CASSRDLSTYEQYF. CDR3 nucleotides: TGTGCCAGCAGTAGGGACCTTTCAACCTACGAGCAGTACTTC.

There are many counts of this clonotype. The V gene is TRBV5-1, the J gene TRBJ2-3, with 11 bases matching TRBD2. CDR1 is SGHRS, CDR2 YFSETQ, per germline. V dropped 4 bases and J dropped 4; count of bases not matched to a gene: 5. The CDR3 totals 15 residues. The CDR3 DNA reads TGCGCCAGCAGCCTTAGCGGGGGGGCATCAGATACGCAGTATTTT. It codes for CASSLSGGASDTQYF.

This clonotype was recorded at least ten times. The chain recombines TRBV29-1 with TRBJ1-1; possibly TRBD1 for D (5 bases). Germline V lookup: CDR1 SQVTM, CDR2 ANQGSEA. The CDR3 runs 13 residues. V was clipped by 1 base and J by 5 bases, with 11 bases between them. CDR3 nucleotide sequence: TGCAGCGTTGAAGGGGGCCTCGGGACTGAAGCTTTCTTT. This translates into CSVEGGLGTEAFF.

This clonotype appeared a few times. CDR3 region: CASSWTGSTGELFF. CDR3 DNA: TGTGCCAGCAGCTGGACAGGGTCCACCGGGGAGCTGTTTTTT. This chain links TRBV2 with TRBJ2-2; TRBD1 matches 8 bases. After removal of 6 bases from V and 4 bases from J, the junction contained 4 bases not matched to a gene. Germline CDR1 and CDR2: SNHLY and FYNNEI. The length of the CDR3 is 14 residues.

This clonotype was detected ten times or more. The V gene is TRBV20-1, the J gene TRBJ2-1; 9 bases map to TRBD2. The CDR3 spans 12 residues. Trimming cost V 2 bases and J 9 bases; bases outside gene matches: 2. Germline V gene sequence: CDR1 DFQATT, CDR2 SNEGSKA (reference sequence). The CDR3 here is CSARKAGGEQFF. DNA of the CDR3: TGCAGTGCTAGAAAAGCGGGAGGTGAGCAGTTCTTC.

The J gene is TRBJ2-3, the V gene TRBV6-5; D is undetermined. CDR3 size: 13 residues. V lost 2 bases and J lost 5, with 8 bases in between. CDR1 and CDR2 (germline): MNHEY, SVGAGI. The CDR3 bases are TGTGCCAGCAGTTACCTGGGCGGAGATACGCAGTATTTT. Translated: CASSYLGGDTQYF.

This clonotype has only a few counts. J is TRBJ2-1 and V is TRBV29-1, with D possibly TRBD2 on 7 matching bases. This CDR3 has 15 residues. The germline V gene has CDR1 SQVTM and CDR2 ANQGSEA. The germline V and J ends were trimmed by 5 bases and 3 bases, with 17 bases remaining between them. The CDR3 region is CSVRGALYLYNEQFF. In DNA form, the CDR3 reads TGCAGCGTTCGGGGGGCCCTCTACCTCTACAATGAGCAGTTCTTC.

This clonotype was seen many times. This rearrangement joins TRBV20-1 to TRBJ2-7; 7 bases are a match to TRBD2. The CDR3 length is 11 residues. Germline V gene lookup returns CDR1 DFQATT and CDR2 SNEGSKA (reference sequence). Losses at the gene ends were 3 bases for V and 4 bases for J; bases not matched to a gene: 0. CDR3 DNA: TGCAGTGCTAGCGGGGGGTACGAGCAGTACTTC. Translating it yields CSASGGYEQYF.